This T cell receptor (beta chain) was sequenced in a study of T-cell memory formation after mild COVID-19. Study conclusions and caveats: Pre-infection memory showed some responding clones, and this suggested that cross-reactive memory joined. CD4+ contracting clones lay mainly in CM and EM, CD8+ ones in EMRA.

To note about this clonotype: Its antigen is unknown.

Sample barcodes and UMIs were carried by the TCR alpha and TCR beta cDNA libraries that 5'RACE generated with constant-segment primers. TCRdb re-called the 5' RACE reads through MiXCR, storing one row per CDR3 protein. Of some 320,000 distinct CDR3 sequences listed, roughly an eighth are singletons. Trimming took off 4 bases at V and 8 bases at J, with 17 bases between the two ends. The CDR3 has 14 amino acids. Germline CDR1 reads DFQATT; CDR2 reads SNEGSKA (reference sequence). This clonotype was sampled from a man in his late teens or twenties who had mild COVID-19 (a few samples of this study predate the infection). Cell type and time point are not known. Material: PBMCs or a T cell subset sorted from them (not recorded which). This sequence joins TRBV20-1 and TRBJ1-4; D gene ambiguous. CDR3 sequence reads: CSANIPMGGEKLFF. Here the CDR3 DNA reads TGCAGTGCTAATATTCCCATGGGAGGGGAAAAACTGTTTTTT.